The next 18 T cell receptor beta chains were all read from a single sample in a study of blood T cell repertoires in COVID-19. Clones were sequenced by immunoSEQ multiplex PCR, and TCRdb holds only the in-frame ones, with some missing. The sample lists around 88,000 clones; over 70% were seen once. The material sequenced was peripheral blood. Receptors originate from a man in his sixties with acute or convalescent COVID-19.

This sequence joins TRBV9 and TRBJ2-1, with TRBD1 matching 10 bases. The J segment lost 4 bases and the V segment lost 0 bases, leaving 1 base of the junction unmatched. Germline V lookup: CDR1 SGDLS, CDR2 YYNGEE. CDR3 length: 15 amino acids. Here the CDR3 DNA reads TGTGCCAGCAGCGTAGGACAGGGGGCATACAATGAGCAGTTCTTC. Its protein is CASSVGQGAYNEQFF.

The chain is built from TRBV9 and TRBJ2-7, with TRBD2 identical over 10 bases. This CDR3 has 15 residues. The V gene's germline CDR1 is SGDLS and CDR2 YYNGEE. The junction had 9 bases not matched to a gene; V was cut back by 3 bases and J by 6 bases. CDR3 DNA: TGTGCCAGCAGCGAAAGCGGGAGGGTCCTCACCGAGCAGTACTTC. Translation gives CASSESGRVLTEQYF.

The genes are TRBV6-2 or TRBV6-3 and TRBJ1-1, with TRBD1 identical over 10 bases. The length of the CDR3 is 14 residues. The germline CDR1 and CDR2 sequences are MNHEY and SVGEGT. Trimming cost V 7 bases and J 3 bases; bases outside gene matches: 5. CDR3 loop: CASTPTGGYTEAFF. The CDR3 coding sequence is TGTGCCAGCACCCCGACAGGGGGCTACACTGAAGCTTTCTTT.

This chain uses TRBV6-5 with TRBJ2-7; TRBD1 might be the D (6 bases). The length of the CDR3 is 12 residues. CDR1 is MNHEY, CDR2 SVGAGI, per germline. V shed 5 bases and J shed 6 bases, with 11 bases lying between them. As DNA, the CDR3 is TGTGCCAGCAGTCTCAGGGGAAGCGAGCAGTACTTC. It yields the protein CASSLRGSEQYF.

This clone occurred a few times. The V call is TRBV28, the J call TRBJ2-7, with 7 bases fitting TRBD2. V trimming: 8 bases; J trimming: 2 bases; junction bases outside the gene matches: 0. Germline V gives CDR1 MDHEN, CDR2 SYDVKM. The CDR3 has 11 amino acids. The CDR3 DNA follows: TGTGCCAGCGGGGGGGCCTACGAGCAGTACTTC. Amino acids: CASGGAYEQYF.

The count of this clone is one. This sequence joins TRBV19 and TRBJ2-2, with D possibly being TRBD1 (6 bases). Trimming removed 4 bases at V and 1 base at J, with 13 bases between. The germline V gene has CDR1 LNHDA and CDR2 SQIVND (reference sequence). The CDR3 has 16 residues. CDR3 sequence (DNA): TGTGCCAGTAGTACGCCCAGGGGCAAGAACACCGGGGAGCTGTTTTTT. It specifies CASSTPRGKNTGELFF.

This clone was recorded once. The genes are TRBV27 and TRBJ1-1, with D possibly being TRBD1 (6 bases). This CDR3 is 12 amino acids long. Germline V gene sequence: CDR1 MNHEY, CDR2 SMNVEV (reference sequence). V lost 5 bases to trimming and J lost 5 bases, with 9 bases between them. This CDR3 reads CASSITGTEAFF. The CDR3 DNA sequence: TGTGCCAGCAGTATAACAGGGACTGAAGCTTTCTTT.

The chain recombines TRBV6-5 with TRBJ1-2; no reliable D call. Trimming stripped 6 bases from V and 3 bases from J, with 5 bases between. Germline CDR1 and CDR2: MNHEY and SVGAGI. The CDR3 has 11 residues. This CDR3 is CASRLDYGYTF. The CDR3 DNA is TGTGCCAGCAGACTGGACTATGGCTACACCTTC.

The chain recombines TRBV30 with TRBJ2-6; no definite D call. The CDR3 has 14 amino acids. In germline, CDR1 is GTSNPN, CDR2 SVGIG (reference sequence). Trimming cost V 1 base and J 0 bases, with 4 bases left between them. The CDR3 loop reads CAWSGASGANVLTF. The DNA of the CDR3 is TGTGCCTGGAGTGGGGCCTCTGGGGCCAACGTCCTGACTTTC.

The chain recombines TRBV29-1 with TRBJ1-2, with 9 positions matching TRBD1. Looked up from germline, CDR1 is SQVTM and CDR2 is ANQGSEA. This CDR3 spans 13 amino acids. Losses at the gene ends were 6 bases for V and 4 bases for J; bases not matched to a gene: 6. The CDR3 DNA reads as TGCAGCGTAAGGACAGGGGTTGCCTATGGCTACACCTTC. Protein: CSVRTGVAYGYTF.

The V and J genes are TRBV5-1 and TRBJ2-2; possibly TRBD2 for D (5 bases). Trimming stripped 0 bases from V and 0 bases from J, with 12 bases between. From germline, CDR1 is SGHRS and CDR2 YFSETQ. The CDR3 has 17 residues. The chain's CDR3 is CASSLVTGNTNTGELFF. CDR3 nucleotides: TGCGCCAGCAGCTTGGTAACCGGGAACACGAACACCGGGGAGCTGTTTTTT. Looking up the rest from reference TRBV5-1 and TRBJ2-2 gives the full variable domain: KAGVTQTPRYLIKTRGQQVTLSCSPISGHRSVSWYQQTPGQGLQFLFEYFSETQRNKGNFPGRFSGRQFSNSRSEMNVSTLELGDSALYLCASSLVTGNTNTGELFFGEGSRLTVL.

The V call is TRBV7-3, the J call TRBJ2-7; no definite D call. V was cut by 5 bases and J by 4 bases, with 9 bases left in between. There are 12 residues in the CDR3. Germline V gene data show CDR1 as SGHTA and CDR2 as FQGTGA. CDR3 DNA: TGTGCCAGCAGCCAGGATGGATACGAGCAGTACTTC. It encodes CASSQDGYEQYF.

The CDR3 bases are TGTGCCAGCAGCCAATCAGGAAACTACGAGCAGTACTTC. It codes for CASSQSGNYEQYF. J is TRBJ2-7 and V is TRBV3-1 (or the pseudogene TRBV3-2); D is unclear. Germline CDR1 and CDR2: LGHDT and YNNKEL (reference sequence). Trimming removed 2 bases from V and 3 bases from J, with 8 bases in between. The CDR3 totals 13 residues.

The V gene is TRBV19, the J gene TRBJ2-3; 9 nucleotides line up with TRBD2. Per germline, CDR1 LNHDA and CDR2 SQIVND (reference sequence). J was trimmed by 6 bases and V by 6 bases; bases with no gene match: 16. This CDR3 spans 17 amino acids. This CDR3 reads CASSRTSDIFPRDTQYF. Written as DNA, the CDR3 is TGTGCCAGTAGCCGGACTAGCGACATTTTTCCGAGGGATACGCAGTATTTT.

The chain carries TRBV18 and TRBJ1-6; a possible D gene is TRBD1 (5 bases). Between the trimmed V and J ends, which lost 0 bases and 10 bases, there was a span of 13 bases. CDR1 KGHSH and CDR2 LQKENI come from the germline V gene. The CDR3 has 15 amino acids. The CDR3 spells CASSPPVAGGSPLHF. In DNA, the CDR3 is TGTGCCAGCTCACCACCGGTGGCGGGGGGATCACCCCTCCACTTT.

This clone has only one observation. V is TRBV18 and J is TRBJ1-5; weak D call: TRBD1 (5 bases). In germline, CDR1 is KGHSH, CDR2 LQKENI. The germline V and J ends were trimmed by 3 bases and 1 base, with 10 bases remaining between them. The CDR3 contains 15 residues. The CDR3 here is CASSPGDSSNQPQHF. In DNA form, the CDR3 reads TGTGCCAGCTCACCGGGCGACAGCAGCAATCAGCCCCAGCATTTT.

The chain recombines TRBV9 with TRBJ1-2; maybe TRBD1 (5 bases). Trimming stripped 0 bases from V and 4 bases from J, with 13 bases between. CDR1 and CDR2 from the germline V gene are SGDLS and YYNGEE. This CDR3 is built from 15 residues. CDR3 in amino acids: CASSVGGDPTYGYTF. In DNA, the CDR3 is TGTGCCAGCAGCGTAGGGGGGGACCCAACCTATGGCTACACCTTC.

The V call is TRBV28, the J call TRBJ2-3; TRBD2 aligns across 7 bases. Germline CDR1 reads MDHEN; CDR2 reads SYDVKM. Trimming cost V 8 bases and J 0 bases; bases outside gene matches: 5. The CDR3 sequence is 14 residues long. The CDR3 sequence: CASRVRGSTDTQYF. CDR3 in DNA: TGTGCCAGCCGCGTGCGGGGGAGCACAGATACGCAGTATTTT.